The next 2 T cell receptor beta chains were all read from a single sample in a study of T-cell reconstitution after alpha-beta-depleted transplantation in children. Unique molecular identifiers were used in preparing the TCRbeta library. Each CDR3 protein is one row after TCRdb ran MiXCR on the PCR reads. The table lists 500,000 or so distinct CDR3 sequences, more than 9.5% of them singletons. Sequenced material: PBMCs, mostly from graft donor cells, taken 180 days after TCRalphabeta/CD19-depleted stem cell transplant. These receptors all stem from a female patient aged 2-10 years who had a stem cell transplant for aplastic anemia, so the T cells may come from the graft donor.

This clonotype was counted only a few times. The chain uses TRBV5-1 and TRBJ1-1; no firm D call. CDR3 length: 16 amino acids. Deletions cut 1 base from V and 5 bases from J, with 18 bases between. From germline, CDR1 is SGHRS and CDR2 YFSETQ. The CDR3 DNA follows: TGCGCCAGCAGCTTGCACTTCGCGGATCTGGGGACTGAAGCTTTCTTT. It specifies CASSLHFADLGTEAFF.

This clonotype showed up many times. V is TRBV12-3 or TRBV12-4 and J is TRBJ1-3; D is uncertain. V dropped 5 bases and J dropped 3 bases, with 14 bases sitting between them. The CDR3 has 15 residues. The CDR3 loop is CASSPWTLDGNTIYF. The CDR3 DNA follows: TGTGCCAGCAGTCCCTGGACGCTGGATGGAAACACCATATATTTT.